The 12 T cell receptor beta chains below all came from one sample that was sequenced in a study of shared clonotypes between healthy human individuals. Profiling relied on immunoSEQ multiplex PCR, and the TCRdb table lists in-frame clones only, not all of them. The sample lists 2 million to 2.5 million clones; approximately 93% were seen once. Sequenced input: naive CD4+ T cells from PBMCs. Subset described: CD45RA+ positively selected. These receptors came from a man between 18 and 29 years old in good health. Some clones in this sample may be carry-over from other donors' samples.

The V gene is TRBV7-9, the J gene TRBJ1-5, with 11 nucleotides matching TRBD1. Germline V gene sequence: CDR1 SEHNR, CDR2 FQNEAQ (reference sequence). This CDR3 has 19 residues. The V segment lost 1 base and the J segment 6 bases; nucleotides outside the gene matches: 14. The CDR3 DNA is TGTGCCAGCAGCTTAGAATCTGGGACAGGGGGTTTTTTCGGTCAGCCCCAGCATTTT. Its translation is CASSLESGTGGFFGQPQHF. The whole variable domain, filled in from reference TRBV7-9 and TRBJ1-5, reads DTGVSQNPRHKITKRGQNVTFRCDPISEHNRLYWYRQTLGQGPEFLTYFQNEAQLEKSRLLSDRFSAERPKGSFSTLEIQRTEQGDSAMYLCASSLESGTGGFFGQPQHFGDGTRLSIL.

The rearrangement joins TRBV19 to TRBJ2-1; D is uncertain. In germline, CDR1 is LNHDA, CDR2 SQIVND (reference sequence). The CDR3 sequence is 16 residues long. V was cut by 8 bases and J by 2 bases, with 19 bases left in between. The CDR3 DNA sequence: TGTGCCAGTGCTGACCCCCGGCGGCGGACCTACAATGAGCAGTTCTTC. This sequence encodes CASADPRRRTYNEQFF.

The genes are TRBV5-1 and TRBJ2-4, with 10 nucleotides matching TRBD2. This CDR3 is 14 amino acids long. V lost 5 bases to trimming and J lost 5 bases; unmatched junction nucleotides: 4. Germline V gene lookup returns CDR1 SGHRS and CDR2 YFSETQ. The CDR3 nucleotides read TGCGCCAGCAGTTTTCTAGCGGGAGAAAACATTCAGTACTTC. Protein: CASSFLAGENIQYF.

The chain is built from TRBV11-2 and TRBJ2-1; D is possibly TRBD2 (5 bases). V was clipped by 3 bases and J by 5 bases, with 11 bases between them. Germline assignment: CDR1 SGHAT and CDR2 FQNNGV. The CDR3 is 14 amino acids. The CDR3 protein is CASSFKSGNNEQFF. DNA for the CDR3: TGTGCCAGCAGCTTTAAATCCGGGAACAATGAGCAGTTCTTC.

The chain joins TRBV10-3 to TRBJ2-7, with 12 positions matching TRBD2. The junction had 13 bases not matched to a gene; V was cut back by 6 bases and J by 7 bases. Looked up from germline, CDR1 is ENHRY and CDR2 is SYGVKD. The CDR3 is made up of 16 amino acids. This CDR3 reads CAIRGTGTSGWGEQYF. DNA of the CDR3: TGTGCCATCAGAGGGACTGGGACTAGCGGGTGGGGAGAGCAGTACTTC.

This rearrangement joins TRBV9 to TRBJ2-3; D not certain. The germline V and J ends were trimmed by 1 base and 0 bases, with 6 bases remaining between them. The CDR3 runs 14 residues. Germline loops: CDR1 SGDLS, CDR2 YYNGEE. The CDR3 reads CASSVWYSTDTQYF. CDR3 DNA sequence: TGTGCCAGCAGCGTATGGTACAGCACAGATACGCAGTATTTT.

The V and J genes are TRBV5-1 and TRBJ2-4; TRBD1 aligns across 10 bases. The germline V gene encodes CDR1 SGHRS and CDR2 YFSETQ. J was trimmed by 2 bases and V by 4 bases; bases with no gene match: 6. CDR3 size: 16 residues. The CDR3 bases are TGCGCCAGCAGCGAACCGGGACAGGGGTCCAAAAACATTCAGTACTTC. Translation gives CASSEPGQGSKNIQYF. Filled out from reference TRBV5-1 and TRBJ2-4, the complete variable domain reads KAGVTQTPRYLIKTRGQQVTLSCSPISGHRSVSWYQQTPGQGLQFLFEYFSETQRNKGNFPGRFSGRQFSNSRSEMNVSTLELGDSALYLCASSEPGQGSKNIQYFGAGTRLSVL.

The rearrangement links TRBV6-5 to TRBJ2-3; D gene uncertain. V shed 2 bases and J shed 4 bases, with 10 bases lying between them. In germline, CDR1 is MNHEY, CDR2 SVGAGI. The CDR3 contains 14 residues. Written as DNA, the CDR3 is TGTGCCAGCAGTTACAACCGGAGAGCAGATACGCAGTATTTT. This sequence encodes CASSYNRRADTQYF.

This chain links TRBV27 with TRBJ1-5; possibly TRBD1 for D (6 bases). The V gene's germline CDR1 is MNHEY and CDR2 SMNVEV (reference sequence). Deletions cut 3 bases from V and 2 bases from J, with 11 bases between. The CDR3 is made up of 15 amino acids. The CDR3, as DNA: TGTGCCAGCAGTTTCGTCAGGGGTGGCAATCAGCCCCAGCATTTT. It specifies CASSFVRGGNQPQHF.

Details on this clone: Additional DNA sequences in this sample encode the identical CDR3. The rearrangement links TRBV7-9 to TRBJ2-6, with D possibly TRBD1 on 5 matching bases. The CDR3 totals 15 residues. CDR1 and CDR2 from the germline V gene are SEHNR and FQNEAQ (reference sequence). Trimming took off 2 bases at V and 0 bases at J, with 5 bases between the two ends. CDR3 amino acids: CASSLTGSGANVLTF. CDR3 coding DNA: TGTGCCAGCAGCTTAACAGGCTCTGGGGCCAACGTCCTGACTTTC.

This chain uses TRBV7-6 with TRBJ1-4; D remains unclear. The CDR3 is made up of 14 amino acids. Germline V gives CDR1 SGHVS, CDR2 FNYEAQ. V was shortened by 1 base and J by 8 bases, with 11 bases between the two germline ends. CDR3 in DNA: TGTGCCAGCAGCTTAGGTGGTCGCGACGAAAAACTGTTTTTT. It encodes CASSLGGRDEKLFF.

To note about this clone: Germline is not matched at one junction end, which may reflect a read error. The chain couples TRBV5-1 to TRBJ1-1; D is perhaps TRBD1 (6 bases). The CDR3 is 14 residues long. The germline CDR1 and CDR2 sequences are SGHRS and YFSETQ. The CDR3 reads CASTLVLQGTEAFF. The CDR3 DNA is TGCGCCAGCACCTTGGTGTTACAGGGAACTGAAGCTTTCTTT.